This T cell receptor beta chain originates from a study of T cell repertoires in aging, cancer and after chemotherapy. As for the study in general: Six age groups, ranging from 30 or younger to 70 or older, included the donors. Chronic lymphocytic leukemia patients on fludarabine- or bendamustine-based regimens gave paired samples before and after chemotherapy.

General study points: Age-matched healthy donors had significantly more diverse, less clonal blood TCR repertoires than untreated cancer patients. Immunological memory after chemotherapy cannot be judged from the repertoire data.

The template was genomic DNA from peripheral blood, not RNA. TRB rearrangements spanning V, D and J were amplified using mixed TRB-A/B primers. Using its own MiXCR run on the multiplex PCR reads, TCRdb lists one record per CDR3 protein. The sample contains about 5,800 distinct CDR3 sequences, 20% to 25% of which appear only once. V gave up 6 bases and J gave up 4 bases, with 16 bases separating them. Germline CDR1 and CDR2: MNHEY and SMNVEV (reference sequence). The CDR3 is 15 amino acids. This clonotype was observed a handful of times. Its antigen remains unknown. The source is a human donor with a blood cancer. The chain combines TRBV27 with TRBJ1-5; unclear D gene. Sample: blood. The CDR3 DNA follows: TGTGCCAGCAGCCCCCGAGGAGGCCTAAATCAGCCCCAGCATTTT. It is translated as CASSPRGGLNQPQHF.